This is a list of T cell receptor beta chains from one sample in a study of blood T cell repertoires in COVID-19. TCRdb keeps only in-frame clones here, not all; method: immunoSEQ multiplex PCR. The data hold hundreds of thousands of clones, with less than 90% observed a single time. Sequencing used peripheral blood. These receptors all come from a woman in her 70s with COVID-19, enrolled during active disease. Each CDR3 is given without its conserved first and last residue.

j_call v_call cdr3_aa
TRBJ1-4 TRBV11-2 ASSLGGFTNEKLF
TRBJ1-3 TRBV2 ASSGFDRGNTIY
TRBJ2-4 TRBV30 AWSPGLVQY
TRBJ1-4 TRBV7-2 ASSQRQGPGEKLF
TRBJ2-1 TRBV9 ASSATAGGPQF
TRBJ1-2 TRBV27 ASSLAAGAYGYT
TRBJ1-6 TRBV3-1/TRBV3-2 ASRGARSYNSPLH
TRBJ1-1 TRBV5-1 ASSLAMLGVDTEAF
TRBJ2-3 TRBV20-1 RGQGPDTQY
TRBJ1-1 TRBV19 ASSIQGLSGEAF
TRBJ2-1 TRBV27 ASSSRGGSYNEQF
TRBJ2-2 TRBV24-1 ATSRVGQGGTGELF
TRBJ2-1 TRBV18 ASSPPRGGDANEQF
TRBJ2-5 TRBV5-4 ASSLRGQETQY
TRBJ1-1 TRBV2 ATGGALLTEAF
TRBJ2-5 TRBV29-1 SVSDLRGQETQY
TRBJ1-6 TRBV9 ASSVADTGRSNSPLH
TRBJ1-2 TRBV30 AWSPGQSSRYT
TRBJ1-1 TRBV7-2 ASSLGHRNTEAF
TRBJ2-7 TRBV4-1 ASSQDRGYEQY
TRBJ2-1 TRBV19 ASSLGTRIGNEQF
TRBJ1-1 TRBV6-5 ASSPSRLEAF
TRBJ1-4 TRBV6-5 ASSWPRTGGSEKLF
TRBJ2-2 TRBV28 ASSFRERQGQVF
TRBJ2-3 TRBV5-1 ASSLNPSILDTQY
TRBJ2-4 TRBV3-1/TRBV3-2 ASSQDLNIQY
TRBJ2-7 TRBV4-1 ASSRPGAGRYEQY
TRBJ2-1 TRBV4-1 ASSQPDTYNEQF
TRBJ1-2 TRBV5-1 ASANLTGTSAGYT
TRBJ2-1 TRBV7-2 ASSQPYSHSYNEQF
TRBJ2-7 TRBV28 ASSNSDRGWEQY
TRBJ1-1 TRBV18 ASSPRDSRTEAF
TRBJ1-2 TRBV19 ASTISPRTGGYGYT
TRBJ1-1 TRBV7-2 ASSLLAGGQVEAF
TRBJ2-2 TRBV18 ASSPTGGLGSGELF
TRBJ2-2 TRBV28 ASSSGTGTLPGELF
TRBJ2-5 TRBV5-1 ASSLGLAGEETQY
TRBJ1-5 TRBV24-1 ATAQGGNQPQH
TRBJ2-7 TRBV2 ASSDMTDYEQY
TRBJ2-6 TRBV9 ASSPRGLGANVLT
TRBJ1-2 TRBV19 ASSRGQGESGYT
TRBJ2-7 TRBV5-1 ASSLAGDEQY